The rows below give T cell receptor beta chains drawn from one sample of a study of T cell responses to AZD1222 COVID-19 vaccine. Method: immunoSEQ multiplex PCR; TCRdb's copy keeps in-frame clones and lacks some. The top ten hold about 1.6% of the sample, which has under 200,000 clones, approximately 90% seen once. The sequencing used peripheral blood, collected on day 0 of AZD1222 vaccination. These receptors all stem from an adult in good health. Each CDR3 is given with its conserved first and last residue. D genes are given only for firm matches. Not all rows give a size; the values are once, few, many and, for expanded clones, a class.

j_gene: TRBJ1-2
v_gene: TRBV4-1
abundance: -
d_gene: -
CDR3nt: TGCGCCAGCAGCCAAGGTGGGCTCTATGGCTACACCTTC
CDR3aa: CASSQGGLYGYTF

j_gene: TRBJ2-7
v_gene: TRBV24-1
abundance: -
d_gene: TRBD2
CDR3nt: TGTGCCACCAGTGATTTTAGCGGGGGGGACGAGCAGTACTTC
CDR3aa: CATSDFSGGDEQYF

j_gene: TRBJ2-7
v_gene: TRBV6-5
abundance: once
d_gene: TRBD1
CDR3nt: TGTGCCAGCAGCGCCTCCGACAGGGGGTCTCGCGAGCAGTACTTC
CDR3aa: CASSASDRGSREQYF

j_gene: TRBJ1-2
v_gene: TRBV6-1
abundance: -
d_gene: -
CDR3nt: TGTGCCAGCAGTGAAAGTTTGACAGGAATTAACTATGGCTACACCTTC
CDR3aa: CASSESLTGINYGYTF

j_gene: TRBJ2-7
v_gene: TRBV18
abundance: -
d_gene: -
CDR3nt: TGTGCCAGCTCAGGCCTCTCCTACGAGCAGTACTTC
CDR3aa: CASSGLSYEQYF

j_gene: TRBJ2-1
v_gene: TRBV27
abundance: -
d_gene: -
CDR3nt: TGTGCCAGCATGAGGACTCCGAATGAGCAGTTCTTC
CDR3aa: CASMRTPNEQFF

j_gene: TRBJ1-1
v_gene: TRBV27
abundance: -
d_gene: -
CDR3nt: TGTGCCAGCAGTTCAAGTACAGGGTCTGAAAGAGCTTTCTTT
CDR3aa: CASSSSTGSERAFF

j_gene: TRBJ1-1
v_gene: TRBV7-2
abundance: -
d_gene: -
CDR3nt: TGTGCCAGCAGCTTCTGGATGAACACTGAAGCTTTCTTT
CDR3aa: CASSFWMNTEAFF

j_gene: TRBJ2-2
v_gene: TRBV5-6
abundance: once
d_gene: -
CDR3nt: TGTGCCAGCAGGAACAGGGAAGAGAACACCGGGGAGCTGTTTTTT
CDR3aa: CASRNREENTGELFF

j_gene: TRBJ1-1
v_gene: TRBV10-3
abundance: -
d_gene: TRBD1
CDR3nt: TGTGCCATCAGTGGGACAGGCTTTCGGAACACTGAAGCTTTCTTT
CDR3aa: CAISGTGFRNTEAFF

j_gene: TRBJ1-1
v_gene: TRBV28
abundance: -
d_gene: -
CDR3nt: TGTGCCAGCACTCCACGGGCAGAGATGAACACTGAAGCTTTCTTT
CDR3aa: CASTPRAEMNTEAFF

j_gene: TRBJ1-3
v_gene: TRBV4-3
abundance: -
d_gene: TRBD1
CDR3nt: TGCGCCAGCAGCCGGGACAGGGTGTCCGGAAACACCATATATTTT
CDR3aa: CASSRDRVSGNTIYF

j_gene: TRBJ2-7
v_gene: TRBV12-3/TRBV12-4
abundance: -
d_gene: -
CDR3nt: TGTGCCAGCAGGGAGGGGGAAATGGGTGGGCAGTACTTC
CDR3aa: CASREGEMGGQYF

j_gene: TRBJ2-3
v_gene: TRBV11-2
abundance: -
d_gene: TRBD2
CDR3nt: TGTGCCAGCAACCCCGCTAGCGGGGGGGTTAAAGATACGCAGTATTTT
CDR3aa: CASNPASGGVKDTQYF

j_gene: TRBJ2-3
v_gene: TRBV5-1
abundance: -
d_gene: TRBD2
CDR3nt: TGCGCCAGCAGAGACACGATGGGGGGACTACACACAGATACGCAGTATTTT
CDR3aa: CASRDTMGGLHTDTQYF

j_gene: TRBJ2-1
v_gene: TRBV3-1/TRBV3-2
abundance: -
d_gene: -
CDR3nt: TGTGCCAGCAGCCAAGGACAGCTATACAATGAGCAGTTCTTC
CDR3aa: CASSQGQLYNEQFF

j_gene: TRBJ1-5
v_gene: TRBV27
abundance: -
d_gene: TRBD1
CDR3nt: TGTGCCAGCACGACAGGGTATCAGCCCCAGCATTTT
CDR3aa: CASTTGYQPQHF

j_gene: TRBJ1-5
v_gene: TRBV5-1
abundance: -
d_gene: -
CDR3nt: TGCGCCAGCAGCTTGGCTGGCAGTAGCAATCAGCCCCAGCATTTT
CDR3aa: CASSLAGSSNQPQHF

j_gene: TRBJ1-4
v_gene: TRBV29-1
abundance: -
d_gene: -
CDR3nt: TGCAGCGTCTATTCTGGGTCTAATGAAAAACTGTTTTTT
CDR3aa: CSVYSGSNEKLFF

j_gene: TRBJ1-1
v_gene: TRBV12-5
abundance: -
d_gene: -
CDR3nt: TGTGCTAGTGCCCCTGGGCGGGGTCGAGCTTTCTTT
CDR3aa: CASAPGRGRAFF

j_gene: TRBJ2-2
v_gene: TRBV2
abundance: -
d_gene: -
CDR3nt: TGTGCCAGCAGACTCTACACCGGGGAGCTGTTTTTT
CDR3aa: CASRLYTGELFF

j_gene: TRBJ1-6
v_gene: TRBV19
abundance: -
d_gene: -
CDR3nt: TGTGCCAGTAGTATGAAGACCTTGGCGAATTCACCCCTCCACTTT
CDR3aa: CASSMKTLANSPLHF

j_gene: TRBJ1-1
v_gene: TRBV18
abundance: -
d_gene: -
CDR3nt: TGTGCCAGCTCACTTGGGTCGGTGAACACTGAAGCTTTCTTT
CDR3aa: CASSLGSVNTEAFF

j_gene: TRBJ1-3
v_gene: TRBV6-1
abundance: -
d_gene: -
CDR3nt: TGTGCCAGCAGACCCCAGGAAAACACCATATATTTT
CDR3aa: CASRPQENTIYF

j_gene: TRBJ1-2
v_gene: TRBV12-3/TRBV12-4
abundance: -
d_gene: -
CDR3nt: TGTGCCAGCAGTTCCAGTAACTATGGCTACACCTTC
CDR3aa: CASSSSNYGYTF

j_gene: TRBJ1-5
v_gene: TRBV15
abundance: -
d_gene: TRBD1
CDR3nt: TGTGCCACCAGCAGAGAATGGATATTTACCGGGACAGAAAAGCCCCAGCATTTT
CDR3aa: CATSREWIFTGTEKPQHF

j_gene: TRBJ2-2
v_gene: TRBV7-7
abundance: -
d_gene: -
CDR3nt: TGTGCTAGCAGCGCCTCACAGGGCCAGAACACCGGGGAGCTGTTTTTT
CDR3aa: CASSASQGQNTGELFF

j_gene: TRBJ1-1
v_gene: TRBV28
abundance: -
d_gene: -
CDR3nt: TGTGCCAGCAGTTTGAGTGGCACTGAAGCTTTCTTT
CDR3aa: CASSLSGTEAFF

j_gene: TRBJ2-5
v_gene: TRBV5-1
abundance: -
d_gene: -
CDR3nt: TGCGCCAGCAGCTTGGCTCCGGGGGGCAGAGAGACCCAGTACTTC
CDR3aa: CASSLAPGGRETQYF

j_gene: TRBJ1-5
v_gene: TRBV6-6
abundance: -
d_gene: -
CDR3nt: TGTGCCAGCAGTTTTAACTCCAGGGCGGGGGATCAGCCCCAGCATTTT
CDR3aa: CASSFNSRAGDQPQHF

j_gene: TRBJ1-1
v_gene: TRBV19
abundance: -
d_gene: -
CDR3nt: TGTGCCAGTAGTCTAACAGGGTCGGGCACTGAAGCTTTCTTT
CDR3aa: CASSLTGSGTEAFF

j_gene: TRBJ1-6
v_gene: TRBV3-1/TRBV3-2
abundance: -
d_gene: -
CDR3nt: TGTGCCAGCAGCCAAGGGGCAGGGCGGAATTCACCCCTCCACTTT
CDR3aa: CASSQGAGRNSPLHF

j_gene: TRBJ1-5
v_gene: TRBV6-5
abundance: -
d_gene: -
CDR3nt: TGTGCCAGCAACCCGAGTCGGGGGAGCAATCAGCCCCAGCATTTT
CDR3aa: CASNPSRGSNQPQHF

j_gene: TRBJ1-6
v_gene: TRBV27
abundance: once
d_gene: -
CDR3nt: TGTGCCAGCAGTTTTAACAGGGAATATGGTTCACCCCTCCACTTT
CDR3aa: CASSFNREYGSPLHF

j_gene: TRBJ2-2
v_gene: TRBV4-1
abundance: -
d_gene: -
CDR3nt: TGCGCCAGCAGCCAGGGACATGGGGGGACCACCGGGGAGCTGTTTTTT
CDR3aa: CASSQGHGGTTGELFF

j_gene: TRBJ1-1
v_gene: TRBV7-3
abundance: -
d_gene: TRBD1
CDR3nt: TGTGCCAGCAGCTCTCGGACAGGGAACACTGAAGCTTTCTTT
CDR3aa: CASSSRTGNTEAFF

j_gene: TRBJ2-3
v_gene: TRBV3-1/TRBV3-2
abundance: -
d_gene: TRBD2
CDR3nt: TGTGCCAGCAGCCAGGGGCGGGGGGCCGCAGATACGCAGTATTTT
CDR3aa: CASSQGRGAADTQYF

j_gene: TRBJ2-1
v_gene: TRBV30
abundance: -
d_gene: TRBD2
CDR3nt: TGTGCCTGGAGTGTGAACGGGACTAGCCCCCCCAATGAGCAGTTCTTC
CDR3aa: CAWSVNGTSPPNEQFF

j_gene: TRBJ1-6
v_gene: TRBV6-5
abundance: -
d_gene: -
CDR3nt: TGTGCCAGCAGATCACAGGGATTTATCAATTCACCCCTCCACTTT
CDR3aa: CASRSQGFINSPLHF

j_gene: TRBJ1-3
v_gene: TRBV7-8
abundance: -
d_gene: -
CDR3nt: TGTGCCAGCAGAGGCCCGGGCTCTGGAAACACCATATATTTT
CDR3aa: CASRGPGSGNTIYF

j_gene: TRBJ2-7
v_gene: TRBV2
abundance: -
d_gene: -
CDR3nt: TGTGCCAGCAGTGAGGGCGGACGGTACTCCTACGAGCAGTACTTC
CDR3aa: CASSEGGRYSYEQYF

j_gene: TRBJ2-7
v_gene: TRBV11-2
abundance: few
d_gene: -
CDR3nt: TGTGCCAGCAGCTTAGAGGCGGGGGCTTCCTACGAGCAGTACTTC
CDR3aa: CASSLEAGASYEQYF

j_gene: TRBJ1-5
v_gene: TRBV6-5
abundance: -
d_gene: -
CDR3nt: TGTGCCAGCAGTTACCAGGTGGATCAGCCCCAGCATTTT
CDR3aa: CASSYQVDQPQHF

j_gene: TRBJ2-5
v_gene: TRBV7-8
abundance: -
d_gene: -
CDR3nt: TGTGCCAGCAGGGACTCGGGGAAATTAACGGCCCAGTACTTC
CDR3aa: CASRDSGKLTAQYF

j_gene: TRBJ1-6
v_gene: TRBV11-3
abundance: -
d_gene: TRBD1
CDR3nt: TGTGCCAGCAGCCTTGGATCAGGGGGCCCGACCTATAATTCACCCCTCCACTTT
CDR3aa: CASSLGSGGPTYNSPLHF

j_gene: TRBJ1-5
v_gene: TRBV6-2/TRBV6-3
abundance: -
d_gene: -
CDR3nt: TGTGCCAGCAGTTACTCTGTGTTCAATCAGCCCCAGCATTTT
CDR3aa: CASSYSVFNQPQHF